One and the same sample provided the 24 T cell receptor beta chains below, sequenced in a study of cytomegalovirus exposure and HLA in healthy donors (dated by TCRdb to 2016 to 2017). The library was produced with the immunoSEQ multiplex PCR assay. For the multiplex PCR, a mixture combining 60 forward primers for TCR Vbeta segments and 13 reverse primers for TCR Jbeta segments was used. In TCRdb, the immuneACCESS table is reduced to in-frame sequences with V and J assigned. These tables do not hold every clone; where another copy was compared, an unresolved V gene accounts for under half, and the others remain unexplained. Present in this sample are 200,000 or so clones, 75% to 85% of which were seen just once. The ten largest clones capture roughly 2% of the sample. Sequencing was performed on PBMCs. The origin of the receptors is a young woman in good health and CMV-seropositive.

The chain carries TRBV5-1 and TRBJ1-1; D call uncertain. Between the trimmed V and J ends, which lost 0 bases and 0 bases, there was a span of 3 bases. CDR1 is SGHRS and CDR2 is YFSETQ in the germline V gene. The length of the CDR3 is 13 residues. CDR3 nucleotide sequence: TGCGCCAGCAGCTTGGGTATGAACACTGAAGCTTTCTTT. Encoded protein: CASSLGMNTEAFF.

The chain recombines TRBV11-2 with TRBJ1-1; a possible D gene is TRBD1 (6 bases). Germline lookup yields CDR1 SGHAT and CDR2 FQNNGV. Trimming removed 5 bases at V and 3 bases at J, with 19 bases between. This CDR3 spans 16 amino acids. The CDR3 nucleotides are TGTGCCAGCAGCCCGACCCCCCTACCAGGGGACACTGAAGCTTTCTTT. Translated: CASSPTPLPGDTEAFF.

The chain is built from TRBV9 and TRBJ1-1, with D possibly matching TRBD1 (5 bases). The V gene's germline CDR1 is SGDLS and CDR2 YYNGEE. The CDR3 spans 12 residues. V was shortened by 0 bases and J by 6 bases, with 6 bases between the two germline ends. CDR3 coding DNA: TGTGCCAGCAGCGTAGAGGGGCCTGAAGCTTTCTTT. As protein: CASSVEGPEAFF.

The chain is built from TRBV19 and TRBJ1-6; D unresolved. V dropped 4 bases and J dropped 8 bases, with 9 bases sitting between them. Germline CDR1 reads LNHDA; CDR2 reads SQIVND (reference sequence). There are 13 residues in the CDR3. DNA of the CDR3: TGTGCCAGTAGTACAGATCCCGATTCACCCCTCCACTTT. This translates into CASSTDPDSPLHF.

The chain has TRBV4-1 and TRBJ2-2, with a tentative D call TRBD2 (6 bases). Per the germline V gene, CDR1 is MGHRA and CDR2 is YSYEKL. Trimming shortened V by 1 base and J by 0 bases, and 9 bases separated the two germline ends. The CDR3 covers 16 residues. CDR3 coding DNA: TGCGCCAGCAGCCAAGTAACGGGGGCGAACACCGGGGAGCTGTTTTTT. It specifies CASSQVTGANTGELFF.

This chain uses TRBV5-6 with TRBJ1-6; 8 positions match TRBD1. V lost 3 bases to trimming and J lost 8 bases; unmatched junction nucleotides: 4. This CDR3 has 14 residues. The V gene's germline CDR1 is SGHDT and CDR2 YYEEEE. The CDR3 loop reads CASSSGQAYSPLHF. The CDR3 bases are TGTGCCAGCAGCTCGGGACAGGCTTATTCACCCCTCCACTTT.

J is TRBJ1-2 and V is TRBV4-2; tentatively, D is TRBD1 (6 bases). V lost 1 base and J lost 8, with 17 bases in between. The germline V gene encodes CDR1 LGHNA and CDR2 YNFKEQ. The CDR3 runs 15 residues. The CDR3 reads CASSQVGAGATGYTF. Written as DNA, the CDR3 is TGTGCCAGCAGCCAAGTGGGGGCGGGAGCAACGGGCTACACCTTC.

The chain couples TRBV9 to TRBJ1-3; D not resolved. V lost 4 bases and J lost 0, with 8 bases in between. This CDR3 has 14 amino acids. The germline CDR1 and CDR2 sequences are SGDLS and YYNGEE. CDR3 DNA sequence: TGTGCCAGCAGCCCCAAGAGCTCTGGAAACACCATATATTTT. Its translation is CASSPKSSGNTIYF.

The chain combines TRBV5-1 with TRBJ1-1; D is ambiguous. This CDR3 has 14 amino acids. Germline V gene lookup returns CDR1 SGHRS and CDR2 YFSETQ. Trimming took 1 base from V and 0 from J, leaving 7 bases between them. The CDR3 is CASSLYSLNTEAFF. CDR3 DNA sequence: TGCGCCAGCAGCTTGTACAGTCTGAACACTGAAGCTTTCTTT.

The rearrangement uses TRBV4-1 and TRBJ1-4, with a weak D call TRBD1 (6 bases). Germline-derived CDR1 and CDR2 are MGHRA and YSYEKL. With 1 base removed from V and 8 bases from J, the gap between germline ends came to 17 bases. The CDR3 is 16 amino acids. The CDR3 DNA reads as TGCGCCAGCAGCCAAGGGGTGGGACATGAGTTCGAAAAACTGTTTTTT. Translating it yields CASSQGVGHEFEKLFF.

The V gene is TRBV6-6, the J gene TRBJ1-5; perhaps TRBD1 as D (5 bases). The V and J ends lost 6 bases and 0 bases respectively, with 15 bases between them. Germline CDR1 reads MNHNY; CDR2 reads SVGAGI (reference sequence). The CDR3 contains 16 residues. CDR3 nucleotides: TGTGCCAGCAGGTCCGCTGAAGGGGATAGCAATCAGCCCCAGCATTTT. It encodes CASRSAEGDSNQPQHF.

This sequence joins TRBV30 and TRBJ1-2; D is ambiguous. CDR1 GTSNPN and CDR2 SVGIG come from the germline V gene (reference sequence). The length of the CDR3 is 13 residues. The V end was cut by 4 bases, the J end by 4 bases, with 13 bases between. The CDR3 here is CAWNHLAAYGYTF. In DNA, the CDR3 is TGTGCCTGGAACCATCTGGCGGCCTATGGCTACACCTTC.

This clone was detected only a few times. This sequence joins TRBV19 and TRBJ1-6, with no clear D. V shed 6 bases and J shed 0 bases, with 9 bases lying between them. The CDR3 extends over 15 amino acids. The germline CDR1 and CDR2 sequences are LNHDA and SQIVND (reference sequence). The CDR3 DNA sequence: TGTGCCAGTAGGACGGACTTCTCCTATAATTCACCCCTCCACTTT. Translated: CASRTDFSYNSPLHF.

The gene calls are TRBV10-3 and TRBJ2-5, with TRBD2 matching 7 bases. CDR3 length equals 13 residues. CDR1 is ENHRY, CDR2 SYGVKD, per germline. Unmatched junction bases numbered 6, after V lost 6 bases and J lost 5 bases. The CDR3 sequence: CAISRVGGETQYF. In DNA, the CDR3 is TGTGCCATCAGCCGAGTCGGGGGGGAGACCCAGTACTTC.

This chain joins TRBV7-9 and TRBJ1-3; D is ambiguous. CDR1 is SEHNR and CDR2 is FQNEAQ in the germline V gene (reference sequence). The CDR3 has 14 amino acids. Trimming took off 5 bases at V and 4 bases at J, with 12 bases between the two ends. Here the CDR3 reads CASSLYPRGNTIYF. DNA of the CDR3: TGTGCCAGCAGCCTCTATCCTAGGGGAAACACCATATATTTT.

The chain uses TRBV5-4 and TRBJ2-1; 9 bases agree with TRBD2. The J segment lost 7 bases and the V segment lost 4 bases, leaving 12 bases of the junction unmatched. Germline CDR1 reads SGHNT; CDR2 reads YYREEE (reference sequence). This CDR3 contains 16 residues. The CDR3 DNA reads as TGTGCCAGCAGCCCCCCGGAGGCGGGGGGGACTAATGAGCAGTTCTTC. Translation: CASSPPEAGGTNEQFF.

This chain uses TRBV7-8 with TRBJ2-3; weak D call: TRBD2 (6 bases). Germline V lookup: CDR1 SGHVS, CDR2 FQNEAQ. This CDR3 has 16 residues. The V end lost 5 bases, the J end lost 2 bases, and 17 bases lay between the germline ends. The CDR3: CASSLGLGGSTDTQYF. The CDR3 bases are TGTGCCAGCAGCCTAGGGTTGGGGGGATCCACAGATACGCAGTATTTT.

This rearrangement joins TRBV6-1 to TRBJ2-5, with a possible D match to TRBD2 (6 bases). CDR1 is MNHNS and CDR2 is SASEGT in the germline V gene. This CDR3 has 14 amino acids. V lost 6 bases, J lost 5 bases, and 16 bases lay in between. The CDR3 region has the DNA TGTGCCAGCAGAACCGGGCGGGGTCGGGAGACCCAGTACTTC. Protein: CASRTGRGRETQYF.

CDR3 DNA: TGTGCCAGCAGCGTTCAGGGGGCCTTTTTCAATGAGCAGTTCTTC. It translates to CASSVQGAFFNEQFF. This sequence joins TRBV7-9 and TRBJ2-1; 8 positions match TRBD1. Germline trimming cut 5 bases from V and 6 bases from J; bases unmatched to any gene: 9. The CDR3 is made up of 15 amino acids. The germline gives CDR1 SEHNR, CDR2 FQNEAQ (reference sequence).

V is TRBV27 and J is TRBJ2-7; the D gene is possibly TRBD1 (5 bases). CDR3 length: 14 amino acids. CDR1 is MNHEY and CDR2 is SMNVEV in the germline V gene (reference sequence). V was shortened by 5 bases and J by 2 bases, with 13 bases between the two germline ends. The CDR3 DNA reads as TGTGCCAGCAGTACTTTCAAGGGGACCTACGAGCAGTACTTC. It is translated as CASSTFKGTYEQYF.

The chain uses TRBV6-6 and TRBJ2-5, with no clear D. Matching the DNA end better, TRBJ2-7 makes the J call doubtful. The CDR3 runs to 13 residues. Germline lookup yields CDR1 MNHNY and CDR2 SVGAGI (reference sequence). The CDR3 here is CASSFSSPYEQYF. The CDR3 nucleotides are TGTGCCAGCAGTTTTTCAAGCCCCTACGAGCAGTACTTC.

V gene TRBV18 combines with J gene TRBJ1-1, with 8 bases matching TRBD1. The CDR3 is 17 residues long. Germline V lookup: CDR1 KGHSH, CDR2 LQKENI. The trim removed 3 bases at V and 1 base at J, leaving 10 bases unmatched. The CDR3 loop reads CASSPQRQGHRNTEAFF. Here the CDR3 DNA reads TGTGCCAGCTCACCCCAACGACAGGGGCATAGGAACACTGAAGCTTTCTTT.

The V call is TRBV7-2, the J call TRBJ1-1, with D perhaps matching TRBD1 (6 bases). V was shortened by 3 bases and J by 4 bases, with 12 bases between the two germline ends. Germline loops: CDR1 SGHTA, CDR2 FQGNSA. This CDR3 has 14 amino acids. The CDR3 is CASSFNGGATEAFF. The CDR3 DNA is TGTGCCAGCAGCTTCAATGGGGGGGCCACTGAAGCTTTCTTT.

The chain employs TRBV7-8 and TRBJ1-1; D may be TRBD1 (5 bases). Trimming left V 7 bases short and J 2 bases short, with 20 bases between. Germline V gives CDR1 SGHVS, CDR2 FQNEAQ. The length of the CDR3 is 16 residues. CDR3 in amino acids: CASTPTGGEGNTEAFF. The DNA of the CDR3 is TGTGCCAGCACCCCGACGGGAGGGGAGGGTAACACTGAAGCTTTCTTT.